This TCR beta chain was recovered during a study of cytomegalovirus exposure and HLA in healthy donors. This CDR3 comprises 14 residues. The V gene's germline CDR1 is LNHNV and CDR2 YYDKDF (reference sequence). The V and J ends lost 5 bases and 8 bases, in that order; junction bases with no gene match: 8. 13 Jbeta primers and 60 Vbeta primers were used for the PCR. Using immunoSEQ multiplex PCR, the repertoire was profiled, and TCRdb retains in-frame clones only, with some absent. The sample lists about 180,000 clones, around 80% occurring once. The chain joins TRBV15 to TRBJ2-2; 7 bases are a match to TRBD2. Sequencing was done on a sample of PBMCs. This TCR came from a man aged 35 to 55 in good health and CMV-seronegative. This CDR3 is CATSPESRGGELFF. CDR3 coding DNA: TGTGCCACCAGCCCAGAATCGCGGGGGGGGGAGCTGTTTTTT.